What follows is one TCR beta chain and its context. The data stem from a study of blood T cell repertoires in COVID-19. Study context: COVID-19 samples collected from the United States, Italy and Spain covered acute and convalescent phases. T cells, B-cell-depleted T cells, or PBMCs provided the cDNA or gDNA that served as material.

Seattle patients were enrolled while actively infected and followed longitudinally. Original analysis: Amplification of reference gene primers was used by the study to estimate nucleated cell counts. Clones were read by immunoSEQ multiplex PCR, and TCRdb kept only the in-frame ones, dropping some. V, J and clone size reflect that table, while D and trimming were determined from the DNA. Of 200,000 to 250,000 clones listed, approximately 83% are singletons. Sequenced material: peripheral blood. The origin of this receptor is a woman aged 25 to 45 with COVID-19, enrolled during active disease.

Written as DNA, the CDR3 is TGTGCCAGCAGGAACCGGGGACAGGGGAAAGGGGAGCTGTTTTTT. As protein: CASRNRGQGKGELFF. The V gene is TRBV7-9, the J gene TRBJ2-2; 10 positions match TRBD1. The germline gives CDR1 SEHNR, CDR2 FQNEAQ (reference sequence). The CDR3 covers 15 residues. With 6 bases clipped from V and 8 bases from J, the junction kept 9 bases outside the gene matches.